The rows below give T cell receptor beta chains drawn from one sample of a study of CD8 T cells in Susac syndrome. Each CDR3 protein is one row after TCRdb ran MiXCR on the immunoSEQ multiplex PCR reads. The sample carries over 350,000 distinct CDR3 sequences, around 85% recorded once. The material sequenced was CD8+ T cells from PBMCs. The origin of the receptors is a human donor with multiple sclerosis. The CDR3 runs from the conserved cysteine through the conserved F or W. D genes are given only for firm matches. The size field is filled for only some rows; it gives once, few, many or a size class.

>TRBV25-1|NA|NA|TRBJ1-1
TGTGCCAGCAGTGACCCCAGACGGGGATTCCCTGAAGCTTTCTTT
CASSDPRRGFPEAFF
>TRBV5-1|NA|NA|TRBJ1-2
TGCGCCAGCCCGAAATTGGACGGGGATGGCTACACCTTC
CASPKLDGDGYTF
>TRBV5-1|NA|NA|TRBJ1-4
TGCGCCAGCAGTTTCCGACCGTCCGGAGCAACTAATGAAAAACTGTTTTTT
CASSFRPSGATNEKLFF
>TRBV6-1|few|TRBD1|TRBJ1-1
TGTGCCAGCAGTCCGGACAGGGCGGGAGCTTTCTTT
CASSPDRAGAFF
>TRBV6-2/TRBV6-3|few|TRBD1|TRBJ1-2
TGTGCCAGCACCCCTACTGTCGGGACAGTCTATGGCTACACCTTC
CASTPTVGTVYGYTF
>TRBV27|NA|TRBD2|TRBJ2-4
TGTGCCAGCAGTTCCACGATATTTGAAGCGGGAGTAGCCAAAAACATTCAGTACTTC
CASSSTIFEAGVAKNIQYF
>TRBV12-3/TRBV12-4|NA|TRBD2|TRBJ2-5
TGTGCCAGCAGTTTTGATTTGCGGGGGGCCAAACAAGAGACCCAGTACTTC
CASSFDLRGAKQETQYF
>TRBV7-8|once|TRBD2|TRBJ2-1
TGTGCCAGCAGCTCTCTAGCGGGAACGGCTCATGAGCAGTTCTTC
CASSSLAGTAHEQFF
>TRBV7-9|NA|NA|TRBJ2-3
TGTGCCAGCAGCGTCTACCCGGCCATTCCAAGCACAGATACGCAGTATTTT
CASSVYPAIPSTDTQYF
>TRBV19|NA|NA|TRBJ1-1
TGTGCCAGTAGTGTCCTCGCTACGAACACTGAAGCTTTCTTT
CASSVLATNTEAFF
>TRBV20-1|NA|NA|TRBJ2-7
TGCAGTGCTAGAATGGACACATCCTACGAGCAGTACTTC
CSARMDTSYEQYF
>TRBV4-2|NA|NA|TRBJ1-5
TGTGCCAGCAGCCAAGAAGAGGGCAGTGCAAATCAGCCCCAGCATTTT
CASSQEEGSANQPQHF